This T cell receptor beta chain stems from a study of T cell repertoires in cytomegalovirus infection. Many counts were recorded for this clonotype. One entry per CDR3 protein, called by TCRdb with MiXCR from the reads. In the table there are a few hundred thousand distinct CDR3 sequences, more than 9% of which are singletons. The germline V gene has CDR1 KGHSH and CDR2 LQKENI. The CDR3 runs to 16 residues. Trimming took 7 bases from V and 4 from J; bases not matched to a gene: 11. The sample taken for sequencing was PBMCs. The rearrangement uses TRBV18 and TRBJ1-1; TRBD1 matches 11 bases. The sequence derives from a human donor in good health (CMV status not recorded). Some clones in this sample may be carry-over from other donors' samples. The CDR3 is CASLLDRGRTGTEAFF. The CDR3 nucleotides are TGTGCCAGCTTACTGGACAGGGGGCGAACGGGCACTGAAGCTTTCTTT.